The source of this TCR beta chain is a study of T-cell reconstitution after alpha-beta-depleted transplantation in children. This clonotype occurred many times. Germline CDR1 SGHRS, CDR2 YFSETQ. The V and J ends lost 4 bases and 5 bases respectively, with 13 bases between them. The CDR3 sequence is 13 residues long. Construction of the TCRbeta library involved unique molecular identifiers. Via MiXCR, TCRdb re-called the PCR reads, giving one row per CDR3 protein. The sample yields around 200,000 distinct CDR3 sequences, roughly 7.5% seen once. Here the sequenced sample was PBMCs from the stem cell graft donor, taken from the stem cell graft. This chain joins TRBV5-1 and TRBJ2-7; D may correspond to TRBD1 or TRBD2 (6 bases each). The receptor's source is a human donor who donated a stem cell graft to a child with Wiskott-Aldrich syndrome. The CDR3 loop is CASSLVGGDEQYF. The CDR3 nucleotides read TGCGCCAGCAGCCTGGTGGGGGGCGACGAGCAGTACTTC.